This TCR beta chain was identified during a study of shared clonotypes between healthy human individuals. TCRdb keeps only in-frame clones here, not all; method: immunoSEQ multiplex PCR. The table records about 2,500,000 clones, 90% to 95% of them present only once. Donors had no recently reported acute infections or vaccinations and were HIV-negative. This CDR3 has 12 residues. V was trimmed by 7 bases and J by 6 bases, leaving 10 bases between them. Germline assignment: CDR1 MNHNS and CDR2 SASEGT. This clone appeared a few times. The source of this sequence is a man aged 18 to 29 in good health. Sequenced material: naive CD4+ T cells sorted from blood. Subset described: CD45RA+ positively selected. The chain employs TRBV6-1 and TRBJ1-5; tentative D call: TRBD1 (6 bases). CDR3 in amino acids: CASTTGSQPQHF. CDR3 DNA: TGTGCCAGCACCACAGGGTCTCAGCCCCAGCATTTT.